The rows below give T cell receptor beta chains drawn from one sample of a study of beta chain features in type 1 diabetes. The repertoire was sequenced with immunoSEQ multiplex PCR; TCRdb's copy has only in-frame clones and lacks some. This sample has around 190,000 clones, with approximately 13% found just once. Sequenced: central memory CD4+ T cells from blood. The receptors stem from a woman younger than 35 in good health. Both conserved end residues are part of each CDR3. Fields, in order: clone size, V gene, D gene, J gene, CDR3 DNA, CDR3 protein. The D gene is left open where the match is weak. Clone size is stated in some rows and not others, as once, few, many or a class when expanded.

-	TRBV28	TRBD1	TRBJ2-7	TGTGCCAGCAGTTTAGGCAGGGGGGAGCAGTACTTC	CASSLGRGEQYF
-	TRBV11-2	-	TRBJ2-7	TGTGCCAGCAGCTTAGATTACCGGGATGAGCAGTACTTC	CASSLDYRDEQYF
-	TRBV18	TRBD1	TRBJ1-1	TGTGCCAGCTCTCAGGTCCAGGGGGAACTGACTGAAGCTTTCTTT	CASSQVQGELTEAFF
-	TRBV30	-	TRBJ1-1	TGTGCCTGGAGTGTAAATATCCGGAACACTGAAGCTTTCTTT	CAWSVNIRNTEAFF
many	TRBV5-6	TRBD2	TRBJ2-3	TGTGCCAGCACCCTTCCAGCGGGAGGGCCTGGGGATACGCAGTATTTT	CASTLPAGGPGDTQYF
few	TRBV7-6	-	TRBJ2-5	TGTGCCAGCATTTCAGGGATAGGCCAAGAGACCCAGTACTTC	CASISGIGQETQYF
few	TRBV7-9	-	TRBJ1-1	TGTGCCAACCTCAGGAATGAAGCTTTCTTT	CANLRNEAFF
-	TRBV10-2	TRBD2	TRBJ2-1	TGCGCCACAGGACTAGGTGGCTACAATGAGCAGTTCTTC	CATGLGGYNEQFF
many	TRBV7-9	-	TRBJ2-2	TGTGCCAGCAGTTATAACACCGGGGAGCTGTTTTTT	CASSYNTGELFF
few	TRBV29-1	TRBD1	TRBJ1-4	TGCAGCGGGCGACAGGGGGCTAATGAAAAACTGTTTTTT	CSGRQGANEKLFF
few	TRBV18	-	TRBJ1-1	TGTGCCAGCTCACTAGATCAGGGAAACACTGAAGCTTTCTTT	CASSLDQGNTEAFF
-	TRBV25-1	TRBD1	TRBJ2-2	TGTGCCAGCAAAGGGACAGGATACACCGAGGAGCTGTTTTTT	CASKGTGYTEELFF
-	TRBV18	-	TRBJ2-7	TGTGCCAGCTCACCAACCGGGGACGAGCAGTACTTC	CASSPTGDEQYF
many	TRBV10-3	TRBD2	TRBJ2-7	TGTGCCATCGCCCATAGCGGGAGGAACTACGAGCAGTACTTC	CAIAHSGRNYEQYF
few	TRBV11-2	-	TRBJ2-3	TGTGCCAGCAGCTTAGGCCAGGGGACAGATACGCAGTATTTT	CASSLGQGTDTQYF
-	TRBV14	TRBD1	TRBJ1-2	TGTGCCAGCAGCCAATCCGGGACAGGGCGCCAAAGCTATGGCTACACCTTC	CASSQSGTGRQSYGYTF
-	TRBV30	TRBD1	TRBJ1-5	TGTGCCTGGAGTAGGAGACAGGGATTTCAGCCCCAGCATTTT	CAWSRRQGFQPQHF
-	TRBV7-9	TRBD2	TRBJ2-7	TGTGCCAGCAGCTTAGGACTAGCGGGAACCTACGAGCAGTACTTC	CASSLGLAGTYEQYF
few	TRBV2	-	TRBJ1-5	TGTGCCAGCAGGGAAGGACAGCTCAATCAGCCCCAGCATTTT	CASREGQLNQPQHF
-	TRBV19	-	TRBJ1-5	TGTGCCAGTACCCCGTGGGGCGGAGGGGGCAATCAGCCCCAGCATTTT	CASTPWGGGGNQPQHF
-	TRBV30	-	TRBJ1-5	TGTGCCTGGAGTGGCAGTTCATACCTTAATCAGCCCCAGCATTTT	CAWSGSSYLNQPQHF
few	TRBV6-5	TRBD2	TRBJ2-1	TGTGCCAGCCTAGCGGGAGTAAGGTACAATGAGCAGTTCTTC	CASLAGVRYNEQFF
-	TRBV18	-	TRBJ2-5	TGTGCCAGCTCACCAAATACAGGGCGAGAGACCCAGTACTTC	CASSPNTGRETQYF
-	TRBV9	TRBD2	TRBJ2-3	TGTGCCAGCAGCCCCGGGAGGGTGAGCACAGATACGCAGTATTTT	CASSPGRVSTDTQYF
few	TRBV29-1	-	TRBJ2-1	TGCAGCGTTGGGGGTACGGGAGTGGCCTACAATGAGCAGTTCTTC	CSVGGTGVAYNEQFF
few	TRBV9	-	TRBJ1-2	TGTGCCAGCAGCGTAGGCGGGGGGGGTGGCTATGGCTACACCTTC	CASSVGGGGGYGYTF
-	TRBV4-2	TRBD2	TRBJ2-3	TGTGCCAGCAGCCTCCCTAGCCTAGCGGTCACAGATACGCAGTATTTT	CASSLPSLAVTDTQYF
-	TRBV30	-	TRBJ1-5	-	CACSARGGQPQHF
few	TRBV30	TRBD2	TRBJ2-1	TGTGCCTGGAGGGGTAGCGGGAAATACTACAATGAGCAGTTCTTC	CAWRGSGKYYNEQFF
-	TRBV7-8	-	TRBJ1-5	TGTGCCAGCAGCCGAGGTGTCTCTCGGGGCAATCAGCCCCAGCATTTT	CASSRGVSRGNQPQHF
few	TRBV20-1	-	TRBJ2-5	TGCAGTGCCCTTCAAGAGACCCAGTACTTC	CSALQETQYF
-	TRBV5-1	-	TRBJ2-1	TGCGCCAGCAGCACACAGGATAAGGTTGGTGAGCAGTTCTTC	CASSTQDKVGEQFF
-	TRBV7-2	TRBD1	TRBJ2-5	TGTGCCAGCAGCCCACAGACAGGGGGAGGGCAAGAGACCCAGTACTTC	CASSPQTGGGQETQYF
few	TRBV19	TRBD1	TRBJ1-5	TGTGCCATCTCAGGGCAGGGGGATCAGCCCCAGCATTTT	CAISGQGDQPQHF
-	TRBV9	-	TRBJ1-5	TGTGCCAGCGGCCCGGGAGGTAGCAATCAGCCCCAGCATTTT	CASGPGGSNQPQHF
-	TRBV5-1	-	TRBJ1-1	TGCGCCAGCAGCTTAGGGGTTGGGAACACTGAAGCTTTCTTT	CASSLGVGNTEAFF
-	TRBV7-2	-	TRBJ2-6	TGTGCCAGCAGCTTAGAAGTAGCCTACGGGGCCAACGTCCTGACTTTC	CASSLEVAYGANVLTF
few	TRBV7-3	TRBD1	TRBJ2-1	TGTGCCAGCAGCGCAGGGGGCTCTCACTCCTACAATGAGCAGTTCTTC	CASSAGGSHSYNEQFF
-	TRBV29-1	TRBD1	TRBJ1-1	TGCAGCGTTTGGACAGGACGCACTGAAGCTTTCTTT	CSVWTGRTEAFF
few	TRBV7-6	-	TRBJ1-1	TGTGCCAGCAGCCGGGGAGCCTCCACTGAAGCTTTCTTT	CASSRGASTEAFF
few	TRBV10-3	TRBD2	TRBJ2-7	TGTGCCATCAGTGATTCGACTAGCGGGAGTAAGGTCTACGAGCAGTACTTC	CAISDSTSGSKVYEQYF